These T cell receptor beta chains were read from a single sample in a study of control samples from healthy donors and cancer patients. Profiling relied on immunoSEQ multiplex PCR, and the TCRdb table lists in-frame clones only, not all of them. The sample includes 130,000 to 150,000 clones, about 85% seen only once; the top ten take about 9%. The material sequenced was blood. The receptor source for this set is a woman in her thirties in good health. Each CDR3 is given with its conserved first and last residue. Clone size is not always given. Where it is, it says once, few, many or a class for expanded clones.

cdr3_aa	v_call	clone_size	j_call
CASSQGTSASSYEQYF	TRBV4-2	-	TRBJ2-7
CASRPQGSADTQYF	TRBV19	-	TRBJ2-3
CASTGGTTEAFF	TRBV6-5	-	TRBJ1-1
CASSERLAGSYEQYF	TRBV6-1	-	TRBJ2-7
CASSIYEQYF	TRBV19	-	TRBJ2-7
CASKRNLNTEAFF	TRBV6-5	-	TRBJ1-1
CASSSYHHYEQYF	TRBV6-5	-	TRBJ2-7
CASSSQYEQYF	TRBV5-4	-	TRBJ2-7
CASHGREPSYEQYF	TRBV6-5	-	TRBJ2-7
CASSPSRLGDEQFF	TRBV4-2	many	TRBJ2-1
CASSEYPTVNTEAFF	TRBV6-1	-	TRBJ1-1
CASSLGTGLGETQYF	TRBV7-9	-	TRBJ2-5
CASTSRGTTGAEQYF	TRBV5-1	-	TRBJ2-7
CASSLAGGVTGELFF	TRBV5-1	-	TRBJ2-2
CASSTRDRANEQYF	TRBV27	few	TRBJ2-7
CASSLEPGLASNEQFF	TRBV5-1	-	TRBJ2-1
CASSKTPASGRFEQYF	TRBV7-2	-	TRBJ2-7
CASREEVAGYNEQFF	TRBV2	few	TRBJ2-1
CSVEDGGETQYF	TRBV29-1	once	TRBJ2-5
CASSQDRGSWNEQFF	TRBV3-1/TRBV3-2	-	TRBJ2-1
CASSDHAGRTNTEAFF	TRBV25-1	-	TRBJ1-1
CASSPPTTGAWAKNIQYF	TRBV23-1	-	TRBJ2-4
CASSQGGTGVYEQYF	TRBV4-1	few	TRBJ2-7
CASSLGTIQETQYF	TRBV7-9	-	TRBJ2-5
CASSLWPNEQFF	TRBV28	-	TRBJ2-1
CASSPNPTGATLGYTF	TRBV18	-	TRBJ1-2
CASSPPVVRYAYEQYF	TRBV18	-	TRBJ2-7
CASSLAREGVLSYEQYF	TRBV5-6	-	TRBJ2-7
CASSLRGESYNEQFF	TRBV7-6	-	TRBJ2-1
CASRPGKSYEQYF	TRBV11-2	once	TRBJ2-7
CASSIAWGLHQPQHF	TRBV19	-	TRBJ1-5
CASSLIASGANVLTF	TRBV5-5	-	TRBJ2-6
CASSLGWAGEQYF	TRBV5-1	-	TRBJ2-7
CASSPSGGQGWLAGGYEQYF	TRBV27	-	TRBJ2-7
CASRGGGNQPQHF	TRBV30	-	TRBJ1-5
CASSFAGEETQYF	TRBV6-4	-	TRBJ2-5
CASSLDGLAKYNEQFF	TRBV5-1	once	TRBJ2-1
CASSPGQGLSYGYTF	TRBV10-2	-	TRBJ1-2
CASSLSGRDYQPQHF	TRBV27	-	TRBJ1-5
CASCNTGSDEQYF	TRBV3-1/TRBV3-2	-	TRBJ2-7
CASSSIGEAGAYEQYF	TRBV5-4	few	TRBJ2-7
CASSFGGLNYGYTF	TRBV7-9	-	TRBJ1-2
CASSWGPETQYF	TRBV5-8	once	TRBJ2-5
CASSLGLNQPQHF	TRBV12-3/TRBV12-4	-	TRBJ1-5
CASNLGVEGGYGYTF	TRBV3-1/TRBV3-2	-	TRBJ1-2
CASSKDYASTDTQYF	TRBV5-4	-	TRBJ2-3
CAWSVGSGRSEQYF	TRBV30	-	TRBJ2-7
CASSQDSRPGEQYF	TRBV3-1/TRBV3-2	few	TRBJ2-7
CAISESQGQETQYF	TRBV10-3	-	TRBJ2-5
CASSLTGQGARGYTF	TRBV7-8	-	TRBJ1-2
CASSPRVGSGTSGSSYEQYF	TRBV11-3	-	TRBJ2-7
CASSYSLGQVGLEAFF	TRBV6-5	-	TRBJ1-1
CASSYSGGRAEAFF	TRBV6-5	-	TRBJ1-1
CAWSVGRDQPQHF	TRBV30	-	TRBJ1-5
CASSVFSSGSYNEQFF	TRBV9	-	TRBJ2-1